This TCR beta chain comes out of a study of blood T cell repertoires in COVID-19. Germline values: CDR1 LNHDA, CDR2 SQIVND (reference sequence). The CDR3 is 15 residues long. J lost 4 bases, V lost 4 bases, and 3 bases had no gene match. The data were produced by immunoSEQ multiplex PCR, yet TCRdb's version contains in-frame clones alone and is incomplete. The repertoire includes approximately 220,000 clones, 70% to 90% of them detected once, and 10% sits in the top ten. Sample: peripheral blood. The TCR originated in a woman older than 75 with acute or convalescent COVID-19. The chain couples TRBV19 to TRBJ1-5; 11 bases align to TRBD1. The CDR3 DNA is TGTGCCAGTAGTACCGGGACAGGGGGTAATCAGCCCCAGCATTTT. Translated: CASSTGTGGNQPQHF.